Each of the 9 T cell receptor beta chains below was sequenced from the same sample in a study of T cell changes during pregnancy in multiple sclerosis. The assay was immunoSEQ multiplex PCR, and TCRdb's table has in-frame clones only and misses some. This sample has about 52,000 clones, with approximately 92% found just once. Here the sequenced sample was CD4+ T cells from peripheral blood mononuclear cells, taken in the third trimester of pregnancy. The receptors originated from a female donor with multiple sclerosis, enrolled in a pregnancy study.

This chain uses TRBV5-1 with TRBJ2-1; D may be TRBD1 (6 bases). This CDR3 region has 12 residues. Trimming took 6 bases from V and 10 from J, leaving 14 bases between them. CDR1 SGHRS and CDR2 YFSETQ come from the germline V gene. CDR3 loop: CASTMLGAEQFF. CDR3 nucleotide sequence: TGCGCCAGCACCATGCTGGGGGCCGAGCAGTTCTTC. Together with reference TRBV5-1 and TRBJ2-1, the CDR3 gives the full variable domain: KAGVTQTPRYLIKTRGQQVTLSCSPISGHRSVSWYQQTPGQGLQFLFEYFSETQRNKGNFPGRFSGRQFSNSRSEMNVSTLELGDSALYLCASTMLGAEQFFGPGTRLTVL.

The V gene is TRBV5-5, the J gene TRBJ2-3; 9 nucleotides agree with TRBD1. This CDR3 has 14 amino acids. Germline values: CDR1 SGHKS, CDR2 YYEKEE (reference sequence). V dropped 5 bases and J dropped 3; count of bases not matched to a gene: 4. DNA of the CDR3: TGTGCCAGCAGGGAGGGACAGGGTACAGATACGCAGTATTTT. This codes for CASREGQGTDTQYF.

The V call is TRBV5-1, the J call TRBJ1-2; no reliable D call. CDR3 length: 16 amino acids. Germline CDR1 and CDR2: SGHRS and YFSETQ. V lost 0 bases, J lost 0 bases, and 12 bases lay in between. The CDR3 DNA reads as TGCGCCAGCAGCTTGGGGAGCCCCGTTACTAACTATGGCTACACCTTC. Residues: CASSLGSPVTNYGYTF.

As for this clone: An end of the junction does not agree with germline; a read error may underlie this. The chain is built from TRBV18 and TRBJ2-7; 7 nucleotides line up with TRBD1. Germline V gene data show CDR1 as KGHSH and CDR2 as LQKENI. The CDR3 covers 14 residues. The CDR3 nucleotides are TGTGCCAGCTCGCCACTACAGGGGTCCTACGAGCAGTACTTC. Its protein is CASSPLQGSYEQYF. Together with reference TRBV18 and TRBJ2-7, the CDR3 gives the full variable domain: NAGVMQNPRHLVRRRGQEARLRCSPMKGHSHVYWYRQLPEEGLKFMVYLQKENIIDESGMPKERFSAEFPKEGPSILRIQQVVRGDSAAYFCASSPLQGSYEQYFGPGTRLTVT.

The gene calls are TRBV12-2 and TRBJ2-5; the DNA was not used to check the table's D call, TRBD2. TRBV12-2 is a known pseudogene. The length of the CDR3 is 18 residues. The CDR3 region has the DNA TGTGCAAGTTATCGGATAGCGGTGGTGTGGGTGTACCAAGAGACCCAGTACTTC. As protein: CASYRIAVVWVYQETQYF.

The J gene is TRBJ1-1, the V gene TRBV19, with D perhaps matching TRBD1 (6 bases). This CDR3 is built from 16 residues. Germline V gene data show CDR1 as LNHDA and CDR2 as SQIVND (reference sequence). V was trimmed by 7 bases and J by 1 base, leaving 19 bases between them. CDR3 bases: TGTGCCAGTAAGGGGGAAAGGCATCCCAAGAACACTGAAGCTTTCTTT. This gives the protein CASKGERHPKNTEAFF.

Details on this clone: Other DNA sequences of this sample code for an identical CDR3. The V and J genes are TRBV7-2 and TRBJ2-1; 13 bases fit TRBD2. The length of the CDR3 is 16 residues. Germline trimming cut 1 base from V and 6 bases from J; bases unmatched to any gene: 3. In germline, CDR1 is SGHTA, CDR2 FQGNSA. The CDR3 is CASSLGLAGGSNEQFF. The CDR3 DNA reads TGTGCCAGCAGCTTAGGACTAGCGGGGGGTAGCAATGAGCAGTTCTTC. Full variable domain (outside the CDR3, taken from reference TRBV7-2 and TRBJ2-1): GAGVSQSPSNKVTEKGKDVELRCDPISGHTALYWYRQSLGQGLEFLIYFQGNSAPDKSGLPSDRFSAERTGGSVSTLTIQRTQQEDSAVYLCASSLGLAGGSNEQFFGPGTRLTVL.

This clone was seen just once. CDR3 bases: TGTGCCAGCAGCTGGGCCGGGACAGGGAACTACGAGCAGTACTTC. Protein product: CASSWAGTGNYEQYF. V gene TRBV7-2 combines with J gene TRBJ2-7; TRBD1 matches 9 bases. CDR1 is SGHTA, CDR2 FQGNSA, per germline. This CDR3 is built from 15 residues. Trimming took 4 bases from V and 3 from J; bases not matched to a gene: 7.

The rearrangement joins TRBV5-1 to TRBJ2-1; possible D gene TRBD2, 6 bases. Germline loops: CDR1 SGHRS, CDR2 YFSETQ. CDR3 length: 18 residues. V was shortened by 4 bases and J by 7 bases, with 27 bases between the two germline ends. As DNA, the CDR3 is TGCGCCAGCAGCCCAGGGTTGGGACTTTCCACCCTAGGTAATGAGCAGTTCTTC. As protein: CASSPGLGLSTLGNEQFF. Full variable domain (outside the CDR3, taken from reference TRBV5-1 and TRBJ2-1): KAGVTQTPRYLIKTRGQQVTLSCSPISGHRSVSWYQQTPGQGLQFLFEYFSETQRNKGNFPGRFSGRQFSNSRSEMNVSTLELGDSALYLCASSPGLGLSTLGNEQFFGPGTRLTVL.